The T cell receptor beta chain under discussion was sequenced for a study of blood T cell repertoires in COVID-19. Study-level information: Researchers got acute and convalescent COVID-19 samples from the United States, Italy and Spain. PBMCs, B-cell-depleted T cells, or T cells were the source of the cDNA or gDNA that made up the material.

In the source study's methods: Estimation of nucleated cell counts relied on the amplification of reference gene primers. Produced via immunoSEQ multiplex PCR; TCRdb's table is partial and in-frame only. V and J calls and clone size are given by that table; D and trimming were obtained from the DNA. The sample lists approximately 90,000 clones, around 87% seen once, with 7.4% in the top ten. The CDR3 is made up of 12 amino acids. CDR1 KGHSH and CDR2 LQKENI come from the germline V gene. The V gene lost 8 bases and the J gene lost 4 bases, with 8 bases spanning the gap. Sequencing used peripheral blood. This clonotype was obtained from a human donor with acute or convalescent COVID-19. The donor label of this sample is uncertain. The V call is TRBV18, the J call TRBJ2-2; D not resolved. CDR3 protein: CASQHSTGELFF. The CDR3 DNA is TGTGCCAGCCAACACAGCACCGGGGAGCTGTTTTTT.